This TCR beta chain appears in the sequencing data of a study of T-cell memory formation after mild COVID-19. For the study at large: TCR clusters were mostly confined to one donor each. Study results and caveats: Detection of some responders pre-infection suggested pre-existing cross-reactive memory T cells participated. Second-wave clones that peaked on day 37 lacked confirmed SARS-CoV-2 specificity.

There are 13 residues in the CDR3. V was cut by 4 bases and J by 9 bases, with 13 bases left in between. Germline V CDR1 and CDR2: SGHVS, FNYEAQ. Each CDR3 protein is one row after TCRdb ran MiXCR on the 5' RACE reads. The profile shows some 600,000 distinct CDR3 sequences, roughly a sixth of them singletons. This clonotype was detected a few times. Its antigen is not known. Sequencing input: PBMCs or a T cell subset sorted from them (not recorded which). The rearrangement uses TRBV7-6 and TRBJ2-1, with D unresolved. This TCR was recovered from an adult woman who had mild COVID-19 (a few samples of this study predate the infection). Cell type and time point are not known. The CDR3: CASSSNNLGEQFF. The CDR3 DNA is TGTGCCAGCAGCTCGAATAACCTTGGTGAGCAGTTCTTC.